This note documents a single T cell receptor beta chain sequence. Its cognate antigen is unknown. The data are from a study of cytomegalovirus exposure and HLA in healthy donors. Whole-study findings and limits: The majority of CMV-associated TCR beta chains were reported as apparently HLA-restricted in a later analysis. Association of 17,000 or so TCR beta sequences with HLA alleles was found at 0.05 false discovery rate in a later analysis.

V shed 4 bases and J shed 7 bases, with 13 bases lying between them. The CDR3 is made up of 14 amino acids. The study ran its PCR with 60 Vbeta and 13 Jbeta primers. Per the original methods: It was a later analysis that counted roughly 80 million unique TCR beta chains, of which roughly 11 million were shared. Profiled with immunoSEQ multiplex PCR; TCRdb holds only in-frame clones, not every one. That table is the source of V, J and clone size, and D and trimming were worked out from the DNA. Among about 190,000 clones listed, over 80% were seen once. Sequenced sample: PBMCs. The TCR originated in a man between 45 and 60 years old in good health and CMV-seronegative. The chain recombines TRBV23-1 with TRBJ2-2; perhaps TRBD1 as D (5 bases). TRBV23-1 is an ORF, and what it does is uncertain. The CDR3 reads CASSPTALGGELFF. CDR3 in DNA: TGCGCCAGCAGTCCGACAGCCCTCGGCGGGGAGCTGTTTTTT.